Given below is one TCR beta chain in context. Which antigen it targets is not known. The record has no base qualities; no much larger clone is one base away. The data belong to a study of shared clonotypes between healthy human individuals (TCRdb year 2020). About the study as a whole: The cohort comprised a couple of women and a few men aged 18 to 49 years. To estimate repertoire size and how much clonotype sharing occurs between individuals, the study deeply sequenced the blood TCR repertoires of 4 to 6 healthy adults. Libraries were prepared and TCR repertoires were sequenced by different laboratories using diverse techniques, in order to increase sequencing depth and limit assay-specific biases. For each donor, CD4 naive and CD4 memory were each run on three plates, CD8 naive on two plates, and CD8 memory on one plate. Leukapheresis yielded between about 0.9 and 10 billion PBMCs per donor.

The paper as a whole reports these results and caveats: Only blood was sampled, and tissue TCR repertoires likely differ from those in blood. Higher generation probabilities were observed for clonotypes shared by all four sorted-subset donors than for non-shared clonotypes. When a handful of donors were compared, the shared fraction of clonotypes was about 5% for naive CD4, approximately 3.3% for naive CD8, more than 2% for memory CD4, and 0.4% for memory CD8. Incomplete sequencing was indicated by rarefaction of sorted-subset datasets, despite the large sequencing depth. Because the study included only a small number of donors, the genetic and exposure-history diversity represented was limited. Naive subsets generally had larger estimated clonotype richness than memory subsets did. Pairwise subsampling indicated that sequencing depth was expected to affect the degree of clonotype sharing among donors.

CDR1 LGHNA and CDR2 YSLEER are derived from the germline V gene. The CDR3 goes from the cysteine to the phenylalanine over 15 residues. The kept DNA is CDR3 alone, 45 bases in frame from the first base. The germline ends are 13 bases apart after V is trimmed by 0 bases and J by 4 bases. Using the deep immunoSEQ assay, multiplex PCR amplified TCR CDR3 regions from genomic DNA. Genomic DNA extracted from each cell subset was distributed evenly over all wells of several immunoSEQ 96-well plates, and each plate served as one replicate. Each replicate PCR for sorted subsets received 200 ng genomic DNA, equal to tens of thousands of T cell genomes. Purified libraries were measured with a Qubit 3.0 fluorometer, size-checked on a Bioanalyzer 2100, and measured again with the KAPA Library Quantification kit. Each immunoSEQ 96-well plate was sequenced on its own single-read 150-cycle Illumina NextSeq 550 flow cell. In the paper's pipeline: The immunoSEQ output contained only junctional sequences without quality scores, so filtering could not match that applied to full-length reads. To assign V/J genes and CDR3, sequences were annotated against IMGT germline references using PyIR, a Python wrapper for IgBLAST v1.9. Reads were filtered out if the reads had weak V/J assignments (E-value above 1e-6), no CDR3, stop codons, out-of-frame junctions, or ambiguous translated residues. V3J clonotypes were defined by identical inferred V gene, J gene, and CDR3 amino acid sequence. To compute the percentage overlap between repertoires, the number of shared unique clonotypes was divided by the size of the smaller repertoire. RTK rarefaction, the Chao1 estimator, and Recon v2.1 estimates of unobserved clonotypes were used to assess repertoire richness. For all TCRbeta clonotypes obtained by the gDNA method from four donors, generation probabilities were computed with OLGA. In TCRdb, the immuneACCESS table is reduced to in-frame sequences with V and J assigned. These tables do not hold every clone; where another copy was compared, an unresolved V gene accounts for under half, and the others remain unexplained. V, J and clone size were drawn from that table, and D and trimming were deduced from the DNA. The sample records more than 2,000,000 clones, roughly 92% of which are singletons. Over 0.12% of the sample is held by the ten biggest clonotypes.

Donors were healthy HIV-negative adults with no recently reported acute infections or vaccinations. All donors were Caucasian adults living in Nashville, Tennessee, USA. CD4+ T cells were enriched through magnetic negative selection, after which naive cells were positively selected on CD45RA and the remaining negative fraction served as the memory subset. Blood was collected by leukapheresis, and PBMCs were isolated by Ficoll-Histopaque density gradient centrifugation and then cryopreserved in liquid nitrogen vapor phase. Purity and quantity of every magnetically sorted T cell population were checked by analytical flow cytometry. From each sorted fraction, genomic DNA was isolated and quantified by UV absorbance on a Nanodrop 2000c.

Sample: naive CD4+ T cells sorted from blood. The label giving this sample's cell subset or site can be read as: CD45RA+ positively selected. The chain joins TRBV4-3 to TRBJ2-7; TRBD2 is possibly the D segment (5 matching bases). This sequence was found in a man aged 18-30 years in good health. The DNA is TGCGCCAGCAGCCAAGAGATCTCGGGAACATACGAGCAGTACTTC. The resulting protein is CASSQEISGTYEQYF.